The T cell receptor beta chain described here comes from a study of cytomegalovirus exposure and HLA in healthy donors (TCRdb year 2017). Study-level background: An earlier analysis of approximately 640 of the donors reported approximately 290 Gb of sequence data and 117 million unique TCR beta sequences from approximately 180 million T cells. An early release that covered roughly 600 HLA-typed donors contained about 300 gigabases of sequencing data and 65 million to 100 million unique TCR sequences. Of the 300 to 500 genotyped donors, 65% to 90% were placed in the genetic ancestry cluster associated with self-reported Caucasian donors. The aim of the study was to test whether cataloging public T cell receptors could identify signatures of past pathogen exposure. Using immunosequencing, the study profiled T cell repertoires from 640 or so subjects and related those repertoires to cytomegalovirus serostatus. Along with the approximately 620-subject first cohort, a separate validation cohort of over 90 different subjects was used. To predict cytomegalovirus infection status, the study brought together high-throughput TCR immunosequencing, statistical association of individual TCRs with disease status, and machine learning. To study patterns of TCR occurrence, a later analysis re-analyzed previously published TCR beta repertoires from 500 to 850 donors and added high-resolution HLA genotyping. In the later analysis, no new phenotypic data were used to find candidate immune exposures; instead, reliance was placed on TCR beta sequences and their occurrence across donors. An earlier analysis of approximately 500 of the donors applied high-throughput TCR beta sequencing to assess whether each TCR beta V gene segment acted as functional or pseudogenic. Donor age, sex, ethnicity and CMV serostatus were compiled alongside the repertoire data. A later genetic analysis took genome-wide SNP genotypes for about three fifths of the roughly 700 donors and used that subset as a discovery cohort. Every repertoire in the discovery cohort had been generated on one and the same sequencing platform. Both class I and class II loci were covered by HLA typing, at four-digit resolution. Typing coverage varied by locus: roughly 629-630 donors for A, B, C, DRB1 and DQB1; approximately 560 for DQA1; more than 600 for DPA1; some 470 for DPB1. Several DR-DQ haplotypes were handled as single units for association and clustering because linkage in the cohort was strong. On average, around 200,000 unique TCR beta nucleotide sequences were sequenced per donor among a few hundred genotyped donors of the cohort, with around 19% of those sequences being non-productive.

This clone was seen more than once but under ten times. Its antigen is unknown. No clone much larger than this one lies a single base away; base qualities are absent. General study outcomes and caveats: Correlated functional status among segregating V segments might reflect linkage disequilibrium, but an unknown experimental factor could not be ruled out. A later genetic analysis reported fewer N-insertions in productive TCRs among donors in an Asian-associated ancestry cluster than the roughly 620-donor mean. A cluster of highly shared sequence variants was judged likely to be a technical artifact of the sequencing pipeline. It was suggested by the authors that the approach could potentially be generalized to other disease states and immunological phenotypes. The study gave a list of 150 to 200 TCR beta chains associated with cytomegalovirus. Only TCR beta chains were sequenced in this cohort, and the absence of alpha or paired-chain data limited detectable features. Because counts were too low, about 18 rarely observed V segments, including chromosome 9 orphons, were left out of the earlier analysis of some 600 of the donors. Presence/absence analyses assumed roughly uniform sequencing depth across donors, an assumption that may not hold. Because HLA typing was missing for some donors at each locus, association tests included only the typed subset. V-gene and J-gene trimming of TCR beta chains was associated with a missense DCLRE1C variant in a later genetic analysis, and the association was replicated in an independent cohort. A further reported finding was that TCR beta sequences accurately predicted the HLA-A and HLA-B alleles for most subjects in the first cohort. A later analysis found that HLA-associated TCR beta chains were more clonally expanded and had lower generation probabilities than equally common non-associated chains. A few of the identified cytomegalovirus-associated TCR beta chains were confirmed in vitro to be specific for cytomegalovirus antigens. According to a later analysis, TCR association rates differed among HLA loci, with DRB1 alleles showing the most associated TCRs and HLA-C alleles showing the fewest. According to a later analysis, most CMV-associated TCR beta chains appeared to be HLA-restricted, and the HLA associations seemed to be driven largely by CMV exposure. Some IMGT-functional V segments, including TRBV6-2 and TRBV6-3, could not be distinguished by the 87-base-pair reads and were therefore excluded. Several of the top co-occurrence clusters appeared to be linked to parvovirus B19, influenza, CMV and Epstein-Barr virus, according to a later analysis. While some public TCRs were present in many individuals, most TCR sequences turned up only very rarely across donors. A later analysis associated 17,000 or so TCR beta sequences with specific HLA alleles at a false discovery rate of 0.05. When HLA alleles, especially DR and DQ, strongly co-occurred, attributing TCR associations to individual alleles was difficult. In both the original and validation cohorts, the classifier was reported to diagnose cytomegalovirus status with high specificity and sensitivity. For the cohort, immune exposure information was limited to CMV serostatus. Broadly in line with IMGT annotations, most TCR beta V segments showed up in productive rearrangements about 90% or about 30% of the time in an earlier analysis of roughly 590 of the donors.

The germline V gene specifies MGHRA as CDR1 and YSYEKL as CDR2. Compared with germline, V lacks 0 bases and J lacks 7 bases; bases without a gene match: 7. Spanning cysteine to phenylalanine, the CDR3 consists of 16 amino acids. Solely the CDR3 DNA is kept, with 48 bases framed from the first base. The method was the immunoSEQ multiplex PCR assay. A mixture of 60 forward primers for TCR Vbeta segments and 13 reverse primers for TCR Jbeta segments was used in the multiplex PCR. The CDR3 region of rearranged TCR beta genes was amplified from genomic DNA with a multiplex PCR assay. The Illumina HiSeq System was used to sequence the amplified TCR beta libraries as 87-base-pair reads. In the source study's methods: A later analysis counted about 76 million unique TCR beta chains across the 666 repertoires, and roughly 11 million of these chains were shared by at least two donors. A nearest-neighbor algorithm error-corrected the raw reads and collapsed the reads into unique sequences, merging closely related sequences to remove PCR and sequencing errors. To assign V, D and J gene segments, CDR3 sequences were aligned to IMGT reference sequences. Each retained sequence needed at least a six-nucleotide match to both a V gene segment and a J gene segment. Rearrangements were called productive when the CDR3 lacked stop codons and stayed in frame with V and J; all others were non-productive. CDR3 was defined according to IMGT convention as the region running from the second conserved V-encoded cysteine to the conserved J-encoded phenylalanine. The earlier analysis of fewer than 750 of the donors excluded sequences that lacked an unambiguous match to a single V gene segment. In an earlier analysis of roughly 500 of the donors, V segments were called functional above 56.7% productive rearrangements and were called segregating when the between-donor standard deviation exceeded 5%. A statistical classification framework was built to diagnose cytomegalovirus status from the catalog of TCR beta chain sequences. In a later analysis, TCR nucleotide sequences were compared against IMGT/GENE-DB human TR gene sequences so that V and J genes could be assigned. Using the TCRdist pipeline, a later analysis assigned CDR3 sequences along with most-parsimonious VDJ recombination scenarios. In a later analysis, each TCR beta chain was defined by its CDR3 amino acid sequence together with its V-gene family, and reads without a unique V-gene family were excluded. To address suspected cross-contamination and a sequencing artifact, a later analysis removed some 620 highly shared, low-generation-probability nucleotide sequences. For each public chain, a later analysis derived a clonal expansion index from normalized ranks of inferred template counts within each repertoire. In a later analysis, generation probabilities were computed using a VDJ recombination model fitted to out-of-frame rearrangements, and the results were checked against IGoR. In a later analysis, TCR-TCR, TCR-HLA and TCR-CMV co-occurrence was scored with hypergeometric tests, and a repertoire-size bias correction was applied to TCR pairs. In a later analysis, false discovery rates were estimated by permuting HLA or CMV assignments 20 times. In a later analysis, co-occurring TCRs were grouped using DBSCAN, with TCRdist sequence similarity added in when clustering inside HLA-allele-positive subsets. Co-occurrence clustering excluded repertoires with fewer than 30,000 or more than 120,000 public chains, plus five with anomalous nucleotide sharing. Here the immuneACCESS table is served through TCRdb, limited to in-frame sequences with V and J called. Missing clones are a known gap in these copies; in checked studies unresolved V genes cover under half, and the rest lacks a known reason. The DNA was the basis for D and trimming; V, J and clone size are from that table. This sample holds some 130,000 clones; around three quarters were observed only once. The ten largest account for about 4.3% of the sample.

The cohort was made up of 500 to 800 healthy bone marrow donors. Cohort members were all nominally healthy when sampled, although unrecorded immune exposures were likely present. Of the roughly 720 cohort members, almost 300 had positive CMV serostatus and roughly 330 had negative CMV serostatus, and CMV serostatus was not recorded for the donor. Each donor provided a peripheral blood sample, and peripheral blood mononuclear cells were used for TCR beta sequencing. Genomic DNA was extracted from the blood cell samples with the Qiagen DNeasy Blood Extraction Kit. The receptor was derived from a man aged 30 to 45 in good health. The rearranged segments are TRBV4-1 and TRBJ2-2; a stretch of 8 junction bases matches TRBD2. Sequences were obtained from PBMCs. The bases are TGCGCCAGCAGCCAAGAAGGGCTGGCGGGAGGCGGGGAGCTGTTTTTT. The resulting protein is CASSQEGLAGGGELFF.